One and the same sample provided the 31 T cell receptor beta chains below, sequenced in a study of cytomegalovirus exposure and HLA in healthy donors. The PCR was carried out with 60 Vbeta primers and 13 Jbeta primers. Clones were sequenced by immunoSEQ multiplex PCR, and TCRdb holds only the in-frame ones, with some missing. The table lists under 200,000 clones, approximately 81% of them singletons. The material sequenced was PBMCs. The receptors come from a boy under 10 years old in good health and CMV-seronegative.

This clone was observed a single time. The chain employs TRBV29-1 and TRBJ1-2; no reliable D call. The germline V and J ends were trimmed by 1 base and 0 bases, with 12 bases remaining between them. The germline gives CDR1 SQVTM, CDR2 ANQGSEA. The CDR3 has 15 residues. CDR3 sequence reads: CSVEGPQPPNYGYTF. The DNA of the CDR3 is TGCAGCGTTGAAGGGCCACAGCCTCCTAACTATGGCTACACCTTC.

The chain recombines TRBV6-5 with TRBJ2-5, with 10 bases aligning to TRBD1. Germline loops: CDR1 MNHEY, CDR2 SVGAGI. Germline trimming cut 7 bases from V and 5 bases from J; bases unmatched to any gene: 10. The CDR3 extends over 15 amino acids. CDR3: CASTTGGPLGETQYF. CDR3 in DNA: TGTGCCAGCACGACAGGGGGCCCTTTAGGGGAGACCCAGTACTTC.

The chain uses TRBV30 and TRBJ2-1, with D perhaps matching TRBD2 (6 bases). V lost 2 bases and J 0 bases, leaving 8 bases between the germline ends. The CDR3 runs to 14 residues. Germline CDR1 is GTSNPN and CDR2 is SVGIG (reference sequence). CDR3 amino acids: CAWSWTNSYNEQFF. For the CDR3, the DNA is TGTGCCTGGAGTTGGACTAACTCCTACAATGAGCAGTTCTTC.

The chain is built from TRBV4-1 and TRBJ2-6; a weak D match, TRBD2 (6 bases). The germline V gene encodes CDR1 MGHRA and CDR2 YSYEKL. The CDR3 runs 18 residues. V shed 2 bases and J shed 0 bases, with 14 bases lying between them. CDR3 coding DNA: TGCGCCAGCAGCCAACCCCGGGACTCAAGCTCTGGGGCCAACGTCCTGACTTTC. This encodes CASSQPRDSSSGANVLTF.

The V gene is TRBV5-1, the J gene TRBJ2-2; possibly TRBD1 for D (6 bases). V lost 9 bases and J lost 3, with 12 bases in between. The CDR3 runs to 13 residues. Per germline, CDR1 SGHRS and CDR2 YFSETQ. The CDR3 nucleotides are TGCGCCACCCTAGAGGGGGACACCGGGGAGCTGTTTTTT. Its translation is CATLEGDTGELFF.

The V call is TRBV10-1, the J call TRBJ2-7, with D hard to call. Germline-derived CDR1 and CDR2 are WNHNN and SYGVQD (reference sequence). V was cut by 3 bases and J by 5 bases, with 11 bases left in between. This CDR3 contains 13 residues. The CDR3: CASSENSWNEQYF. CDR3 in DNA: TGCGCCAGCAGTGAAAACAGTTGGAACGAGCAGTACTTC.

V and J are TRBV27 and TRBJ1-2, with 8 bases matching TRBD1. Trimming at V came to 6 bases and at J to 2 bases, leaving 5 bases not matched to a gene. Germline V gene sequence: CDR1 MNHEY, CDR2 SMNVEV (reference sequence). The CDR3 is 14 residues long. CDR3 in DNA: TGTGCCAGCAGGTCGACAGGGGCGAACTATGGCTACACCTTC. Its protein product is CASRSTGANYGYTF.

The J gene is TRBJ2-5, the V gene TRBV27; 8 nucleotides agree with TRBD1. Germline V gene sequence: CDR1 MNHEY, CDR2 SMNVEV (reference sequence). The J segment lost 9 bases and the V segment lost 2 bases, leaving 8 bases of the junction unmatched. CDR3 size: 14 residues. CDR3 nucleotide sequence: TGTGCCAGCAGTTTAGGGGGACAGGTTTTGGCCCAGTACTTC. Translation gives CASSLGGQVLAQYF.

This clone has a handful of counts. DNA of the CDR3: TGTGCCAGCAGCGGCTTAACAGGGGGCACTGAAGCTTTCTTT. Residues: CASSGLTGGTEAFF. The chain carries TRBV9 and TRBJ1-1; 8 bases agree with TRBD1. The CDR3 contains 14 residues. Trimming removed 3 bases from V and 4 bases from J; junction bases left unmatched: 5. Germline V gene data show CDR1 as SGDLS and CDR2 as YYNGEE.

The chain joins TRBV9 to TRBJ1-4; D perhaps matches TRBD1 (6 bases). The V end lost 0 bases, the J end lost 6 bases, and 9 bases lay between the germline ends. The germline V gene encodes CDR1 SGDLS and CDR2 YYNGEE. CDR3 length equals 14 residues. CDR3 sequence reads: CASSVGDTHEKLFF. The DNA for the CDR3 is TGTGCCAGCAGCGTAGGGGACACGCATGAAAAACTGTTTTTT. Together with reference TRBV9 and TRBJ1-4, the CDR3 gives the full variable domain: DSGVTQTPKHLITATGQRVTLRCSPRSGDLSVYWYQQSLDQGLQFLIQYYNGEERAKGNILERFSAQQFPDLHSELNLSSLELGDSALYFCASSVGDTHEKLFFGSGTQLSVL.

This sequence joins TRBV5-6 and TRBJ2-7, with a tentative D call TRBD2 (5 bases). CDR1 is SGHDT, CDR2 YYEEEE, per germline. Trimming removed 0 bases at V and 6 bases at J, with 13 bases between. The CDR3 contains 14 residues. CDR3 coding DNA: TGTGCCAGCAGCTTGGGAGGGTCGGGTGGCGAGCAGTACTTC. It yields the protein CASSLGGSGGEQYF.

The CDR3 region has the DNA TGTGCCAGCAGCTTAGGGTCTAGCGTTCGTACAGATACGCAGTATTTT. Its protein product is CASSLGSSVRTDTQYF. The chain carries TRBV7-2 and TRBJ2-3; D is possibly TRBD2 (6 bases). This CDR3 is built from 16 residues. From germline, CDR1 is SGHTA and CDR2 FQGNSA. Trimming pared 1 base from V and 3 bases from J, leaving 14 bases between.

V and J are TRBV5-4 and TRBJ2-5; 7 nucleotides agree with TRBD1. The last part of the DNA fits TRBJ2-7 better; the J call may be wrong. This CDR3 comprises 14 residues. Germline CDR1 SGHNT, CDR2 YYREEE (reference sequence). The CDR3 loop reads CASSDRGGAYEQYF. As DNA, the CDR3 is TGTGCCAGCAGTGATAGAGGGGGCGCCTACGAGCAGTACTTC.

This clone showed up just a few times. The CDR3 nucleotides are TGTGCCAGCAGCGTAGGGGACAGGGGCACTGAAGCTTTCTTT. Its protein is CASSVGDRGTEAFF. J is TRBJ1-1 and V is TRBV9; 10 positions agree with TRBD1. CDR1 and CDR2 from the germline V gene are SGDLS and YYNGEE. J lost 4 bases, V lost 0 bases, and 0 bases had no gene match. CDR3 length: 14 residues.

The chain recombines TRBV5-1 with TRBJ2-1; 7 positions match TRBD2. With 0 bases clipped from V and 4 bases from J, the junction kept 4 bases outside the gene matches. CDR1 is SGHRS and CDR2 is YFSETQ in the germline V gene. CDR3 length equals 15 residues. The CDR3 loop reads CASSLGGSGYNEQFF. In DNA, the CDR3 is TGCGCCAGCAGCTTGGGCGGGAGTGGGTACAATGAGCAGTTCTTC. The whole variable domain, remainder taken from reference TRBV5-1 and TRBJ2-1, is KAGVTQTPRYLIKTRGQQVTLSCSPISGHRSVSWYQQTPGQGLQFLFEYFSETQRNKGNFPGRFSGRQFSNSRSEMNVSTLELGDSALYLCASSLGGSGYNEQFFGPGTRLTVL.

This rearrangement joins TRBV5-1 to TRBJ1-1; D might be TRBD1 (5 bases). The CDR3 covers 16 residues. V was pared by 4 bases and J by 1 base, with 17 bases between. Germline CDR1 and CDR2: SGHRS and YFSETQ. As DNA, the CDR3 is TGCGCCAGCAGCCCGAACCCGGGACTTACGAACACTGAAGCTTTCTTT. Encoded protein: CASSPNPGLTNTEAFF.

CDR3 coding DNA: TGTGCCAGCAGTGAACAGGGGAACTATGGCTACACCTTC. It yields the protein CASSEQGNYGYTF. The chain recombines TRBV2 with TRBJ1-2, with a weak D call TRBD1 (6 bases). Trimming removed 2 bases from V and 2 bases from J, with 6 bases in between. Germline CDR1 is SNHLY and CDR2 is FYNNEI. This CDR3 has 13 amino acids.

J is TRBJ1-2 and V is TRBV15, with no clear D. Trimming stripped 0 bases from V and 2 bases from J, with 4 bases between. Germline values: CDR1 LNHNV, CDR2 YYDKDF (reference sequence). This CDR3 comprises 13 residues. Here the CDR3 reads CATSRDLNYGYTF. Written as DNA, the CDR3 is TGTGCCACCAGCAGAGATTTAAACTATGGCTACACCTTC.

The chain is built from TRBV7-4 and TRBJ1-5; 10 nucleotides align to TRBD1. J lost 3 bases, V lost 5 bases, and 16 bases had no gene match. From germline, CDR1 is SGHVT and CDR2 SQSDAQ. This CDR3 spans 19 amino acids. This CDR3 reads CASSHNYRTGGGPNQPQHF. As DNA, the CDR3 is TGTGCCAGCAGCCATAATTATAGGACAGGGGGGGGCCCCAATCAGCCCCAGCATTTT. Full variable domain (outside the CDR3, taken from reference TRBV7-4 and TRBJ1-5): GAGVSQSPRYKVAKRGRDVALRCDSISGHVTLYWYRQTLGQGSEVLTYSQSDAQRDKSGRPSGRFSAERPERSVSTLKIQRTEQGDSAVYLCASSHNYRTGGGPNQPQHFGDGTRLSIL.

The chain recombines TRBV7-6 with TRBJ2-1; D possibly corresponds to TRBD1 (6 bases). V lost 4 bases to trimming and J lost 11 bases, with 12 bases between them. Germline V gives CDR1 SGHVS, CDR2 FNYEAQ. The CDR3 has 12 residues. The CDR3 is CASSSPGQQQFF. The DNA for the CDR3 is TGTGCCAGCAGCTCTCCCGGACAGCAGCAGTTCTTC.

The chain joins TRBV6-1 to TRBJ2-3; 7 nucleotides match TRBD2. The junction had 4 bases not matched to a gene; V was cut back by 4 bases and J by 3 bases. Germline lookup yields CDR1 MNHNS and CDR2 SASEGT. This CDR3 has 14 residues. The CDR3 loop is CASSGREGTDTQYF. The CDR3 DNA reads TGTGCCAGCAGTGGCAGGGAGGGGACAGATACGCAGTATTTT.

The chain couples TRBV28 to TRBJ2-1; 14 positions agree with TRBD2. This CDR3 contains 22 residues. CDR1 and CDR2 (germline): MDHEN, SYDVKM. The J segment lost 3 bases and the V segment lost 3 bases, leaving 19 bases of the junction unmatched. This CDR3 reads CASSLKEGGLAGEKGVYNEQFF. The CDR3 DNA follows: TGTGCCAGCAGTTTGAAAGAGGGGGGACTAGCGGGAGAAAAGGGGGTCTACAATGAGCAGTTCTTC.

The genes are TRBV19 and TRBJ1-2; TRBD1 aligns across 8 bases. CDR3 length equals 13 residues. Germline V gives CDR1 LNHDA, CDR2 SQIVND (reference sequence). J lost 4 bases, V lost 7 bases, and 5 bases had no gene match. CDR3 nucleotide sequence: TGTGCCAGTACCGGACAGGGACGCTATGGCTACACCTTC. This encodes CASTGQGRYGYTF.

The chain recombines TRBV5-1 with TRBJ1-5, with a possible D match to TRBD1 (6 bases). CDR3 length: 16 residues. V was trimmed by 0 bases and J by 2 bases, leaving 12 bases between them. Germline lookup yields CDR1 SGHRS and CDR2 YFSETQ. The CDR3 reads CASSLEGGAGNQPQHF. CDR3 DNA: TGCGCCAGCAGCTTGGAGGGGGGGGCTGGCAATCAGCCCCAGCATTTT. Filled out from reference TRBV5-1 and TRBJ1-5, the complete variable domain reads KAGVTQTPRYLIKTRGQQVTLSCSPISGHRSVSWYQQTPGQGLQFLFEYFSETQRNKGNFPGRFSGRQFSNSRSEMNVSTLELGDSALYLCASSLEGGAGNQPQHFGDGTRLSIL.

The rearrangement links TRBV25-1 to TRBJ2-2; 9 nucleotides align to TRBD2. This CDR3 is 15 amino acids long. The junction had 11 bases not matched to a gene; V was cut back by 8 bases and J by 7 bases. Germline loops: CDR1 MGHDK, CDR2 SYGVNS. CDR3 region: CASVRVAGVGGELFF. The CDR3 DNA reads as TGTGCCAGCGTTCGGGTAGCGGGAGTGGGCGGGGAGCTGTTTTTT. The full variable domain, with the rest looked up from reference TRBV25-1 and TRBJ2-2, is EADIYQTPRYLVIGTGKKITLECSQTMGHDKMYWYQQDPGMELHLIHYSYGVNSTEKGDLSSESTVSRIRTEHFPLTLESARPSHTSQYLCASVRVAGVGGELFFGEGSRLTVL.

The chain couples TRBV10-2 to TRBJ1-2, with D possibly being TRBD1 (5 bases). Germline-derived CDR1 and CDR2 are WSHSY and SAAADI. The CDR3 runs 14 residues. Deletions cut 4 bases from V and 4 bases from J, with 13 bases between. The CDR3 DNA reads TGCGCCAGCAGTGGGAGGGGAACACTCTATGGCTACACCTTC. Its protein is CASSGRGTLYGYTF.

The rearrangement joins TRBV15 to TRBJ2-5; D possibly corresponds to TRBD2 (7 bases). This CDR3 is 14 amino acids long. V was cut by 5 bases and J by 4 bases, with 14 bases left in between. Germline loops: CDR1 LNHNV, CDR2 YYDKDF (reference sequence). Written as DNA, the CDR3 is TGTGCCACCAGCTCTCGGGGGGCAGGAGAGACCCAGTACTTC. It yields the protein CATSSRGAGETQYF.

This chain links TRBV12-5 with TRBJ2-7, with 11 bases identical to TRBD1. Germline CDR1 is LGHNT and CDR2 is FRNRAP. V trimming: 6 bases; J trimming: 8 bases; junction bases outside the gene matches: 9. CDR3 length: 14 residues. This chain's CDR3 is CASGSGQGAGKQYF. CDR3 in DNA: TGTGCTAGTGGCTCCGGACAGGGGGCAGGGAAGCAGTACTTC.

The chain is built from TRBV29-1 and TRBJ1-2; D gene ambiguous. V was cut by 4 bases and J by 6 bases, with 12 bases left in between. Germline V lookup: CDR1 SQVTM, CDR2 ANQGSEA. The CDR3 loop spans 12 amino acids. The CDR3 sequence: CSVGSRRHGYTF. CDR3 sequence (DNA): TGCAGCGTTGGAAGTCGGAGGCATGGCTACACCTTC. Variable domain in full (rest from reference TRBV29-1 and TRBJ1-2): SAVISQKPSRDICQRGTSLTIQCQVDSQVTMMFWYRQQPGQSLTLIATANQGSEATYESGFVIDKFPISRPNLTFSTLTVSNMSPEDSSIYLCSVGSRRHGYTFGSGTRLTVV.

The V gene is TRBV5-1, the J gene TRBJ2-7; 13 bases match TRBD2. CDR1 and CDR2 (germline): SGHRS, YFSETQ. The CDR3 sequence is 15 residues long. V was pared by 4 bases and J by 2 bases, with 3 bases of the junction left unmatched. In DNA, the CDR3 is TGCGCCAGCAGCCAAACTAGCGGGAGGGCCTACGAGCAGTACTTC. Its translation is CASSQTSGRAYEQYF.

The chain recombines TRBV2 with TRBJ2-3; TRBD2 matches at 15 bases. Trimming cost V 2 bases and J 0 bases; bases outside gene matches: 3. The germline CDR1 and CDR2 sequences are SNHLY and FYNNEI. The CDR3 loop spans 18 amino acids. CDR3 amino acids: CASSEMGLAGGSTDTQYF. Here the CDR3 DNA reads TGTGCCAGCAGTGAAATGGGACTAGCGGGAGGTAGCACAGATACGCAGTATTTT.